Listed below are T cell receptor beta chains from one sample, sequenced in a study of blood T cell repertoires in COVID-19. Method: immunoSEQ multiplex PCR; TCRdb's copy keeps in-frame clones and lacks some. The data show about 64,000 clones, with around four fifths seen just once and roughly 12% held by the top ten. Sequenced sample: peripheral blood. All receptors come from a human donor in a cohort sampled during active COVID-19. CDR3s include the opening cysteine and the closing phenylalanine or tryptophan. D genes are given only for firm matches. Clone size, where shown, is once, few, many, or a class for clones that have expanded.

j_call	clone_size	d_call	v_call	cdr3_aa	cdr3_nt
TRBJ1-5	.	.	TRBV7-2	CASSLYPGVNQPQHF	TGTGCCAGCAGCTTATATCCAGGGGTCAATCAGCCCCAGCATTTT
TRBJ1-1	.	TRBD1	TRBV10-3	CAISAYRGTNTEAFF	TGTGCCATCAGTGCCTACAGGGGAACGAACACTGAAGCTTTCTTT
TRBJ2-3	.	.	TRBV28	CASSLLGSRGDTQYF	TGTGCCAGCAGTTTGTTAGGCTCCCGGGGGGATACGCAGTATTTT
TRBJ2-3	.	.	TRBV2	CASSGQGADTQYF	TGTGCCAGCAGCGGGCAAGGGGCCGATACGCAGTATTTT
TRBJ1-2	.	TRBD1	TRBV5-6	CASSPGTGDIGYGYTF	TGTGCCAGCAGCCCGGGGACAGGGGATATAGGCTATGGCTACACCTTC
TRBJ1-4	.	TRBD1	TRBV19	CASSISQGASDEKLFF	TGTGCCAGTAGTATATCACAGGGGGCTTCGGATGAAAAACTGTTTTTT
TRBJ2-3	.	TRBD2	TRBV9	CASSVVSGGARSTDTQYF	TGTGCCAGCAGCGTAGTTAGCGGGGGGGCCCGTAGCACAGATACGCAGTATTTT
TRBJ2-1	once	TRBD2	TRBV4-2	CASSQAPLAGGFNEQFF	TGTGCCAGCAGCCAAGCCCCATTGGCGGGGGGGTTCAATGAGCAGTTCTTC
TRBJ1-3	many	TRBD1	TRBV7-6	CASSPRGTGGSGNTIYF	TGTGCCAGCAGCCCAAGGGGGACAGGGGGATCTGGAAACACCATATATTTT
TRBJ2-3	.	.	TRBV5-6	CASSLGEGRGPTDTQYF	TGTGCCAGCAGCTTGGGGGAGGGCAGGGGGCCTACAGATACGCAGTATTTT
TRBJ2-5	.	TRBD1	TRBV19	CASRDPMRQGRETQYF	TGTGCCAGTAGGGATCCAATGCGACAGGGACGAGAGACCCAGTACTTC
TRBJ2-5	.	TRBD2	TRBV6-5	CASIKRGGETQYF	TGTGCCAGCATCAAGCGGGGAGGAGAGACCCAGTACTTC
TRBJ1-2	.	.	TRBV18	CASSPLPTTDNYGYTF	TGTGCCAGCTCACCACTTCCGACAACAGATAACTATGGCTACACCTTC
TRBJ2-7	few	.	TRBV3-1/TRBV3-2	CASSQISGQLNYEQYF	TGTGCCAGCAGCCAAATTTCCGGACAGCTAAACTACGAGCAGTACTTC
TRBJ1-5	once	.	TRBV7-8	CASSLLGGGGGNQPQHF	TGTGCCAGCAGCTTGCTGGGGGGGGGTGGTGGCAATCAGCCCCAGCATTTT
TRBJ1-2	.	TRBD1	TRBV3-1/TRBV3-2	CASSQDPGQVGGYTF	TGTGCCAGCAGCCAAGACCCGGGACAGGTGGGTGGCTACACCTTC
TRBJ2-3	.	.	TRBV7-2	CASSLATFTDTQYF	TGTGCCAGCAGCTTAGCGACTTTCACAGATACGCAGTATTTT
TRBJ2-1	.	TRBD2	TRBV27	CASSSLSGTSGAYNEQFF	TGTGCCAGCAGCTCCCTCTCCGGGACTAGCGGGGCCTACAATGAGCAGTTCTTC
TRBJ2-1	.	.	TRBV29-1	CSLLARGVNEQFF	TGCAGCCTCCTCGCCAGAGGTGTCAATGAGCAGTTCTTC
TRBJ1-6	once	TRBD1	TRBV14	CASSLRGPYNSPLHF	TGTGCCAGCAGCCTTAGGGGGCCCTATAATTCACCCCTCCACTTT
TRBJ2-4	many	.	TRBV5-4	CASSSRDTLFDIQYF	TGTGCCAGCAGCTCTCGGGACACCCTTTTCGACATTCAGTACTTC
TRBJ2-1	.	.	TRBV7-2	CASSLVPGVLNEQFF	TGTGCCAGCAGCTTAGTACCGGGGGTTCTCAATGAGCAGTTCTTC
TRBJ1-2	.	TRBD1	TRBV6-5	CASSFDRGTNYGYTF	TGTGCCAGCAGCTTCGACAGGGGGACTAACTATGGCTACACCTTC
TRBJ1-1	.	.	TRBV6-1	CASSEERVYVTEAFF	TGTGCCAGCAGTGAAGAGAGGGTATATGTGACTGAAGCTTTCTTT
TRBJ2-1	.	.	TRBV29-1	CSGWSNNEQFF	TGCAGCGGATGGAGCAACAATGAGCAGTTCTTC
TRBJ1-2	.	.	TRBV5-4	CASSLAPREPYGYTF	TGTGCCAGCAGCTTGGCCCCCCGAGAACCCTATGGCTACACCTTC
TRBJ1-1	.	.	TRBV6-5	CASRVYSLNTEAFF	TGTGCCAGCAGAGTTTACAGCTTGAACACTGAAGCTTTCTTT
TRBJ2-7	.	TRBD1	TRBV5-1	CASSLVGQGYEQYF	TGCGCCAGCAGCTTAGTTGGACAGGGCTACGAGCAGTACTTC
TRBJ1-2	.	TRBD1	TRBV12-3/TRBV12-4	CASSLQGASDYTF	TGTGCCAGCAGTCTACAGGGGGCGTCGGACTACACCTTC
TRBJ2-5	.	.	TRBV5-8	CASSPRLVGLETQYF	TGTGCCAGCAGCCCGCGTCTCGTGGGGCTGGAGACCCAGTACTTC
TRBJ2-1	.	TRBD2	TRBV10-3	CAVSAGTSGGPEQFF	TGTGCCGTATCCGCAGGGACTAGCGGGGGGCCCGAGCAGTTCTTC
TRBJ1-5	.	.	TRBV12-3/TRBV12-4	CASRSPDNQPQHF	TGTGCCAGCAGGAGCCCTGACAATCAGCCCCAGCATTTT
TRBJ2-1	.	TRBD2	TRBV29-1	CSFRGGTYNEQFF	TGCAGCTTCCGCGGGGGGACCTACAATGAGCAGTTCTTC
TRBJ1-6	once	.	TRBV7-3	CASSLNGGKGNNSPLHF	TGTGCCAGCAGCTTAAATGGGGGGAAGGGGAATAATTCACCCCTCCACTTT
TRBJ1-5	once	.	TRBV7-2	CASSLDSSSNQPQHF	TGTGCCAGCAGCTTAGACAGTTCTAGCAATCAGCCCCAGCATTTT
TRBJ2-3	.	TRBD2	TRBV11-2	CASSLVLGSGGLRDTQYF	TGTGCCAGCAGCTTAGTACTAGGGAGCGGGGGATTGAGAGATACGCAGTATTTT
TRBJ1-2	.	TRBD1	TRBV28	CASSPGDRGRLGYTF	TGTGCCAGCAGTCCAGGAGACAGGGGGCGACTTGGCTACACCTTC
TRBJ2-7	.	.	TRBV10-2	CASSSPLYEQYF	TGCGCCAGCAGTAGCCCTCTCTACGAGCAGTACTTC
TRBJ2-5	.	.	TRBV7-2	CASSPGQIQETQYF	TGTGCCAGCAGCCCAGGACAAATCCAAGAGACCCAGTACTTC
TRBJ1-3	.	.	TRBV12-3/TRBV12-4	CASSSRQGNTIYF	TGTGCCAGCAGTTCTCGACAGGGAAACACCATATATTTT
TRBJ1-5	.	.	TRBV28	CASSLAGSGGTQHF	TGTGCCAGCAGTTTAGCAGGGTCGGGAGGGACCCAGCATTTT
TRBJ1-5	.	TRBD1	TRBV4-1	CASSLLGQGNQPQHF	TGCGCCAGCAGCCTTTTGGGACAGGGGAATCAGCCCCAGCATTTT
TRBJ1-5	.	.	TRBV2	CASSEQGTYQPQHF	TGTGCCAGCAGTGAACAGGGTACATATCAGCCCCAGCATTTT
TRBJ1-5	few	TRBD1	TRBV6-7	CASSKTGGSQPQHF	TGTGCCAGCAGCAAAACAGGGGGCAGTCAGCCCCAGCATTTT
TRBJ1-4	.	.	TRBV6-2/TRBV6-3	CASSYFQTFEREKLFF	TGTGCCAGCAGTTACTTCCAGACTTTCGAAAGGGAAAAACTGTTTTTT